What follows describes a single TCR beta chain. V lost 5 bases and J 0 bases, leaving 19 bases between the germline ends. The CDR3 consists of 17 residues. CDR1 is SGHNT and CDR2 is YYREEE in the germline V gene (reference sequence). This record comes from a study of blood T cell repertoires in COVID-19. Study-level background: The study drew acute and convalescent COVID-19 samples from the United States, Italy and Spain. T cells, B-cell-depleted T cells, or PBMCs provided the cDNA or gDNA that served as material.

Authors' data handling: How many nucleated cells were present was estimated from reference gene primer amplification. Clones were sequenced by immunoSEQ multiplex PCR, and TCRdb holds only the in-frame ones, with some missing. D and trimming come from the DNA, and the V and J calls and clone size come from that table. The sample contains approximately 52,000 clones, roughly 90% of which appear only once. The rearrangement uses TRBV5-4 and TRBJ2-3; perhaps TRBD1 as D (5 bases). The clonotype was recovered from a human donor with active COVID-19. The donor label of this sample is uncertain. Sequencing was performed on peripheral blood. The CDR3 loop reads CASRPAIKGISTDTQYF. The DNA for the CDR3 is TGTGCCAGCAGGCCCGCGATAAAGGGGATTAGCACAGATACGCAGTATTTT.